This T cell receptor beta chain originates from a study of siplizumab effects on memory and regulatory T cells. Note on this clone: The antigen is not known.

Germline lookup yields CDR1 SGHNT and CDR2 YYREEE (reference sequence). The CDR3 sequence is 13 residues long. V shed 4 bases and J shed 6 bases, with 12 bases lying between them. Clones were sequenced by immunoSEQ multiplex PCR, and TCRdb holds only the in-frame ones, with some missing. The sample lists about 94,000 clones; roughly 94% were seen once. Overall study findings and caveats: The majority of clones, roughly 80-95% of proliferating CD4+ or CD8+ clones, lacked an assignable naive or memory phenotype.

The specimen was non-Treg CD4+ T cells sorted from blood. This TCR was sampled from a human donor in good health. The chain joins TRBV5-4 to TRBJ2-3; D gene ambiguous. The CDR3, as DNA: TGTGCCAGCAGCCGAGAGCCCGCGGATACGCAGTATTTT. It codes for CASSREPADTQYF.